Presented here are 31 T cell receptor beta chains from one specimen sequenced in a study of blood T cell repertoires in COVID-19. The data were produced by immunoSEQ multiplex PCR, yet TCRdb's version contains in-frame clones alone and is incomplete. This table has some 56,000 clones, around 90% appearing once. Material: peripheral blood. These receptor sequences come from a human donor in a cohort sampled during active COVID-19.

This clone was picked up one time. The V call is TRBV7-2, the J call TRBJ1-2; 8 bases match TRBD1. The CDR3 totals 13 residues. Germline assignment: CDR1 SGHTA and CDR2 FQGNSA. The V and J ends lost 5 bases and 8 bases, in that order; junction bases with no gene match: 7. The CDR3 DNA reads TGTGCCAGCAGCAATGGACAGGGAGGGGGCTACACCTTC. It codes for CASSNGQGGGYTF. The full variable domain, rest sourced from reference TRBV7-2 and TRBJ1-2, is GAGVSQSPSNKVTEKGKDVELRCDPISGHTALYWYRQSLGQGLEFLIYFQGNSAPDKSGLPSDRFSAERTGGSVSTLTIQRTQQEDSAVYLCASSNGQGGGYTFGSGTRLTVV.

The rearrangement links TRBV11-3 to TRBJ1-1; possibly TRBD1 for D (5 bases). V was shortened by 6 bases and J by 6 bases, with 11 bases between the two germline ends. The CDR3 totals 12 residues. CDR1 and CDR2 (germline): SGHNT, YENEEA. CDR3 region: CASRTGGAEAFF. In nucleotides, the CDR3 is TGTGCCAGCAGAACGGGGGGGGCTGAAGCTTTCTTT.

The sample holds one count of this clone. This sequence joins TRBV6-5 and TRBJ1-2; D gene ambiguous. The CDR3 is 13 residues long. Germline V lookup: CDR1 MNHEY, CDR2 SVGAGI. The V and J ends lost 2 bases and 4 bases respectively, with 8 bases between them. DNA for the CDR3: TGTGCCAGCAGTTACGGGCAGCTCTATGGCTACACCTTC. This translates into CASSYGQLYGYTF.

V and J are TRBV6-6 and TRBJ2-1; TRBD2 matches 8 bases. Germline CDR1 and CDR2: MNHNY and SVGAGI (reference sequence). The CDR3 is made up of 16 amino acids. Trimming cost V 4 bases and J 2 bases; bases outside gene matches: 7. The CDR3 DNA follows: TGTGCCAGCAGTTTCGTGCGGGGGGCCGCCTACAATGAGCAGTTCTTC. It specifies CASSFVRGAAYNEQFF.

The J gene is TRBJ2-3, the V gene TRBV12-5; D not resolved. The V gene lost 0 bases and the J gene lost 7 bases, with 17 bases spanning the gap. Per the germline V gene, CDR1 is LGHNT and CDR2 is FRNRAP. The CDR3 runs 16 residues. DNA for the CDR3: TGTGCTAGTGGTTTGGTACCCGATTTCCCTTGGCATACGCAGTATTTT. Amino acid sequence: CASGLVPDFPWHTQYF. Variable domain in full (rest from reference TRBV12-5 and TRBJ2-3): DARVTQTPRHKVTEMGQEVTMRCQPILGHNTVFWYRQTMMQGLELLAYFRNRAPLDDSGMPKDRFSAEMPDATLATLKIQPSEPRDSAVYFCASGLVPDFPWHTQYFGPGTRLTVL.

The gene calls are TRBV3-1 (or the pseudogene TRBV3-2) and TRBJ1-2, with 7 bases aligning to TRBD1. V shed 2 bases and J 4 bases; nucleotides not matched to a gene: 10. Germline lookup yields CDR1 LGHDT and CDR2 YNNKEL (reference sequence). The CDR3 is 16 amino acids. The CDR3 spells CASSQFRDRGGYGYTF. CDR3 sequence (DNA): TGTGCCAGCAGCCAATTCCGGGACAGAGGTGGCTATGGCTACACCTTC.

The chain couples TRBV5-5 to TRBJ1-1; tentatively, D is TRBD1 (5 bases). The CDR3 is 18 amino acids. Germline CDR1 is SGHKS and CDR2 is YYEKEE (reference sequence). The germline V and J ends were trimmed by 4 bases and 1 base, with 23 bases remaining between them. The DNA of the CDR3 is TGTGCCAGCAGCCCCGCCATGTGGGGTTCGACAGCGAACACTGAAGCTTTCTTT. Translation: CASSPAMWGSTANTEAFF.

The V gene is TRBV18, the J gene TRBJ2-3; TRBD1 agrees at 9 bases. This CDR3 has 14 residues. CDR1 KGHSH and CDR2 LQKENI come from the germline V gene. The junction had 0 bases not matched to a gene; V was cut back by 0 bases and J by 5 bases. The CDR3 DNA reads TGTGCCAGCTCACCACCGGACAGGGGAGATACGCAGTATTTT. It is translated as CASSPPDRGDTQYF.

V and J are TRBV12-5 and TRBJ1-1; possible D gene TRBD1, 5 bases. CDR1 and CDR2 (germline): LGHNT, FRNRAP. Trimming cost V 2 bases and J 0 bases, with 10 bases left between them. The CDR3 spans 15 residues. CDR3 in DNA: TGTGCTAGTGGTTTGCTCCCGACAGTGAACACTGAAGCTTTCTTT. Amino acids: CASGLLPTVNTEAFF. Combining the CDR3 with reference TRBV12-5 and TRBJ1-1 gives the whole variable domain DARVTQTPRHKVTEMGQEVTMRCQPILGHNTVFWYRQTMMQGLELLAYFRNRAPLDDSGMPKDRFSAEMPDATLATLKIQPSEPRDSAVYFCASGLLPTVNTEAFFGQGTRLTVV.

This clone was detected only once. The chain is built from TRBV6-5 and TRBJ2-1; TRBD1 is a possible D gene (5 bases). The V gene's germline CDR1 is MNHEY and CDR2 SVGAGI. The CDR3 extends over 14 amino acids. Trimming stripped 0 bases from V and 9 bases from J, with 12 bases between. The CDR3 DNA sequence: TGTGCCAGCAGTTACTCGACGTGGCAGGGTGAGCAGTTCTTC. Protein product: CASSYSTWQGEQFF.

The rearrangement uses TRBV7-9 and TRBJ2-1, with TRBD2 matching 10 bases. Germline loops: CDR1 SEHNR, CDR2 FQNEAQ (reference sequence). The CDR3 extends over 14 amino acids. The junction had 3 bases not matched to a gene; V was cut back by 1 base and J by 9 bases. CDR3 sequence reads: CASSLERTSGEQFF. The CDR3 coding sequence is TGTGCCAGCAGCTTAGAAAGGACTAGCGGTGAGCAGTTCTTC.

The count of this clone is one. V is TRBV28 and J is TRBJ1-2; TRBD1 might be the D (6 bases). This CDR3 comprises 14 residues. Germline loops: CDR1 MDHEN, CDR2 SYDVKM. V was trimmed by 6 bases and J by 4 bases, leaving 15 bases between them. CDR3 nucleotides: TGTGCCAGCAGACCTCCGGGACACCCCTATGGCTACACCTTC. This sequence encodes CASRPPGHPYGYTF.

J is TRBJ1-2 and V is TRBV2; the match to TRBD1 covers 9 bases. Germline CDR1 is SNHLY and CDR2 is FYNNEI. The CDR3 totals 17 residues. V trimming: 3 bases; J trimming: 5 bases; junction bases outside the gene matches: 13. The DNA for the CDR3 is TGTGCCAGCAGTGACGAAGTTGGGACAGGGAAAGGGTATGGCTACACCTTC. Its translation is CASSDEVGTGKGYGYTF.

The DNA of the CDR3 is TGTGCCAGCAGCCAAGAGCGGACTAGCGGATCAGATACGCAGTATTTT. Protein: CASSQERTSGSDTQYF. This sequence joins TRBV3-1 (or the pseudogene TRBV3-2) and TRBJ2-3; 10 bases are shared with TRBD2. The CDR3 covers 16 residues. J gave up 4 bases and V 0 bases, and 4 bases lay outside the gene matches. CDR1 is LGHDT and CDR2 is YNNKEL in the germline V gene (reference sequence).

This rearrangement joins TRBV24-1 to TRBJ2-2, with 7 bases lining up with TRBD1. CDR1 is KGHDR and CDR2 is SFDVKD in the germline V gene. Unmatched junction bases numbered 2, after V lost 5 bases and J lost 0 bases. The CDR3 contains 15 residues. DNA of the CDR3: TGTGCCACCAGTGGACAGGGCACGAACACCGGGGAGCTGTTTTTT. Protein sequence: CATSGQGTNTGELFF.

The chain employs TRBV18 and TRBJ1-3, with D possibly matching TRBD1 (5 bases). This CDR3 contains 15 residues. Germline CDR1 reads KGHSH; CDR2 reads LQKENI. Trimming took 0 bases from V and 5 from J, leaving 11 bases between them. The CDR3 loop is CASSPPGQYRNTIYF. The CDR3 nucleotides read TGTGCCAGCTCACCACCGGGGCAGTATCGAAACACCATATATTTT.

CDR3 protein: CASSEFSGGINYNEQFF. The CDR3 DNA follows: TGCGCCAGCAGTGAGTTTAGCGGGGGGATAAATTACAATGAGCAGTTCTTC. The gene calls are TRBV10-2 and TRBJ2-1; TRBD2 agrees at 10 bases. Germline lookup yields CDR1 WSHSY and CDR2 SAAADI. The CDR3 has 17 amino acids. The junction had 7 bases not matched to a gene; V was cut back by 1 base and J by 4 bases.

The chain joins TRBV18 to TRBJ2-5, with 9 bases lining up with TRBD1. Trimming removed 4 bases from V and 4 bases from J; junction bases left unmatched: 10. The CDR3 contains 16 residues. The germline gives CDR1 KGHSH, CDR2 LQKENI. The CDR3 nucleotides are TGTGCCAGCTCACTGTTCCAACAGGGGGCTGGAGAGACCCAGTACTTC. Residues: CASSLFQQGAGETQYF.

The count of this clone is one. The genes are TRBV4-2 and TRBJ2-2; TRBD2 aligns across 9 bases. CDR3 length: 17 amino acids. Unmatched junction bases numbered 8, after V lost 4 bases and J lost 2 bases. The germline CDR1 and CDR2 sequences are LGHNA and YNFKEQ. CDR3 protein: CASSRAGGLSNTGELFF. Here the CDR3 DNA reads TGTGCCAGCAGCCGGGCGGGGGGGCTCAGTAACACCGGGGAGCTGTTTTTT.

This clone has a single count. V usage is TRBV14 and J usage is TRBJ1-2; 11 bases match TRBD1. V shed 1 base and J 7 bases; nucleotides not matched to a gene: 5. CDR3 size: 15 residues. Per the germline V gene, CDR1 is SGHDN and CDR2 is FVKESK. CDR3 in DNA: TGTGCCAGCAGCCAAGGGACAGGGGGCCGCCTTGGCTACACCTTC. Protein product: CASSQGTGGRLGYTF.

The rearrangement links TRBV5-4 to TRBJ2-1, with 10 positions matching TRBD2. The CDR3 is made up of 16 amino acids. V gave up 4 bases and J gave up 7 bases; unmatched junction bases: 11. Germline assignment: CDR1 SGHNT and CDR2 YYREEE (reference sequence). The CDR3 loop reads CASSPPKAGGLNEQFF. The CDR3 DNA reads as TGTGCCAGCAGCCCCCCTAAAGCGGGGGGGCTGAATGAGCAGTTCTTC.

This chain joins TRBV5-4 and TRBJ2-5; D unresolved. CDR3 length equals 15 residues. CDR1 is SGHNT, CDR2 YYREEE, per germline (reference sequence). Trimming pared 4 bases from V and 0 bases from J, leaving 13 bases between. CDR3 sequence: CASSPRRAYQETQYF. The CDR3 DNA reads TGTGCCAGCAGCCCCCGCCGCGCTTACCAAGAGACCCAGTACTTC.

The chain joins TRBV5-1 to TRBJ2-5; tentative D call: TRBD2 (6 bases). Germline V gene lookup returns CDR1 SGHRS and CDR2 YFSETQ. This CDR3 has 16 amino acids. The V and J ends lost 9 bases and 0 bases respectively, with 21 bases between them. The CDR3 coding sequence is TGCGCCACCAACGCCGGGACTTCCTCGTACCAAGAGACCCAGTACTTC. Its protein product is CATNAGTSSYQETQYF.

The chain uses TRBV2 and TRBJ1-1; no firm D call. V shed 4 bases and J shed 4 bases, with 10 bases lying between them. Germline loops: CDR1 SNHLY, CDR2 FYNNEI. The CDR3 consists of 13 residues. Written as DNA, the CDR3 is TGTGCCAGCAGTGTGAACGGGGTCACTGAAGCTTTCTTT. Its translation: CASSVNGVTEAFF.

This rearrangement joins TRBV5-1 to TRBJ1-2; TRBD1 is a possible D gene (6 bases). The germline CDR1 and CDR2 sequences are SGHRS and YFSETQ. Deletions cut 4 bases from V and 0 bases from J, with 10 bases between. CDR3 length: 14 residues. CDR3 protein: CASSVDSANYGYTF. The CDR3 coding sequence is TGCGCCAGCAGCGTGGACAGTGCTAACTATGGCTACACCTTC.

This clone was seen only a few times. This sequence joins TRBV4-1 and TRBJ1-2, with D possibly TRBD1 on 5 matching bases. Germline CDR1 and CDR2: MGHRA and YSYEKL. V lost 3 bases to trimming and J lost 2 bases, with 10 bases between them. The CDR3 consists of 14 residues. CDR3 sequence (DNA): TGCGCCAGCAGCCAGACGGAGGGGAACTATGGCTACACCTTC. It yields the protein CASSQTEGNYGYTF.

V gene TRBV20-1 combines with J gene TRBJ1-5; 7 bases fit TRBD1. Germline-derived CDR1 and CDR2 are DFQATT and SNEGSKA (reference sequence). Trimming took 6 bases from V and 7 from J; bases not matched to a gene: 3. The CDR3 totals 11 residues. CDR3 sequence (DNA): TGCAGTGCCACGACAGGGCAGCCCCAGCATTTT. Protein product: CSATTGQPQHF.

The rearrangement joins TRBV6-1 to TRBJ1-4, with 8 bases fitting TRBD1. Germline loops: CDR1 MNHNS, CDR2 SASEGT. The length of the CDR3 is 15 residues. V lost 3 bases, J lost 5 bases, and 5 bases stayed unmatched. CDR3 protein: CASSEWTGPNEKLFF. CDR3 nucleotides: TGTGCCAGCAGTGAGTGGACAGGGCCAAATGAAAAACTGTTTTTT.

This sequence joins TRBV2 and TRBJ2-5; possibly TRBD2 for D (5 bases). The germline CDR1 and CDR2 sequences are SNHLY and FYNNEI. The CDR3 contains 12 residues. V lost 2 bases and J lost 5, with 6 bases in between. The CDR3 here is CASSESGETQYF. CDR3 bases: TGTGCCAGCAGTGAATCGGGGGAGACCCAGTACTTC.

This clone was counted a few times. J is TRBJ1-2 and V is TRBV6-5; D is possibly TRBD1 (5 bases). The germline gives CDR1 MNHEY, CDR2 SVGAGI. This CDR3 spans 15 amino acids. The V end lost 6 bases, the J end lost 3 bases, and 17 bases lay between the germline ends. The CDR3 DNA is TGTGCCAGCAGGGGGGTGCCGGGGGACCACTATGGCTACACCTTC. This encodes CASRGVPGDHYGYTF.

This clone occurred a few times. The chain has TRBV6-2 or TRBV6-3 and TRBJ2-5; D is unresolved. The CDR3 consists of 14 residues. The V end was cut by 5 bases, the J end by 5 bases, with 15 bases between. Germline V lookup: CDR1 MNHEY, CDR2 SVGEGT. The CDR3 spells CASSRSTEVETQYF. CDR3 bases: TGTGCCAGCAGTCGCTCGACTGAGGTGGAGACCCAGTACTTC.